The source of this TCR beta chain is a study of response to subunit inactivated influenza vaccine. This clonotype was counted between two and nine times. TCRdb fed the RT-PCR reads into MiXCR, producing one record per CDR3 protein. The sample yields about 540,000 distinct CDR3 sequences, 20% to 25% seen once. From germline, CDR1 is MGHRA and CDR2 YSYEKL. Trimming removed 4 bases from V and 5 bases from J, with 18 bases in between. The CDR3 totals 15 residues. These same data were also listed under a study on T cells expressing NK-cell markers. That work adds: 5'RACE template switching with UMIs produced the TCR beta cDNA.

The chain recombines TRBV4-1 with TRBJ2-7, with TRBD1 as a possible D gene (7 bases). This receptor was taken from a man aged 45 to 65 who received an inactivated influenza vaccine. Here the sequenced sample was CD4+ T cells sorted from PBMCs, taken approximately 12 days after vaccination. CDR3 sequence (DNA): TGCGCCAGCAGCCCCCGACTAGGGGGCAGCGACGAGCAGTACTTC. Its protein product is CASSPRLGGSDEQYF.